These 10 T cell receptor beta chains originate from one sample sequenced in a study of identifying expanded T cells in peripheral blood. TCRdb's copy holds only in-frame clones and misses some; the assay was immunoSEQ multiplex PCR. The data contain some 91,000 clones, approximately 88% of them singletons. Sequencing used blood. The source is a person aged 18-70 years in good health.

The V gene is TRBV6-4, the J gene TRBJ2-1; TRBD2 aligns across 12 bases. This CDR3 contains 16 residues. Germline trimming cut 7 bases from V and 5 bases from J; bases unmatched to any gene: 9. In germline, CDR1 is MRHNA, CDR2 SNTAGT. CDR3 protein: CASTMKASGGDNEQFF. The CDR3 region has the DNA TGTGCCAGCACTATGAAGGCTAGCGGGGGGGACAATGAGCAGTTCTTC.

The chain uses TRBV9 and TRBJ1-1, with 9 nucleotides matching TRBD1. CDR1 is SGDLS and CDR2 is YYNGEE in the germline V gene. The CDR3 is made up of 12 amino acids. V lost 3 bases, J lost 6 bases, and 0 bases stayed unmatched. As DNA, the CDR3 is TGTGCCAGCAGCGGACAGGGGGCTGAAGCTTTCTTT. Encoded protein: CASSGQGAEAFF.

V gene TRBV6-4 combines with J gene TRBJ2-2; D is perhaps TRBD1 (6 bases). CDR1 is MRHNA, CDR2 SNTAGT, per germline. The CDR3 covers 14 residues. Trimming took 4 bases from V and 1 from J, leaving 7 bases between them. The CDR3 DNA follows: TGTGCCAGCAGTGCAGGGGAGAACACCGGGGAGCTGTTTTTT. Translation gives CASSAGENTGELFF.

This clone appeared once. The chain is built from TRBV5-6 and TRBJ1-3, with D unresolved. This CDR3 has 13 residues. V gave up 1 base and J gave up 0 bases, with 2 bases separating them. The germline V gene encodes CDR1 SGHDT and CDR2 YYEEEE. The CDR3 DNA is TGTGCCAGCAGCTTGAGCTCTGGAAACACCATATATTTT. Protein sequence: CASSLSSGNTIYF.

The chain joins TRBV6-4 to TRBJ2-2; 11 bases fit TRBD2. The V gene end was trimmed by 8 bases and the J gene end by 3 bases; junction bases not matched to a gene: 5. Germline CDR1 reads MRHNA; CDR2 reads SNTAGT. The CDR3 runs 15 residues. The CDR3 region is CASRVLAGDTGELFF. The CDR3 DNA reads as TGTGCCAGCCGCGTACTAGCGGGAGACACCGGGGAGCTGTTTTTT.

This clone was counted a single time. The chain is built from TRBV7-3 and TRBJ2-1; TRBD2 matches 7 bases. The CDR3 sequence is 13 residues long. V lost 2 bases, J lost 10 bases, and 5 bases stayed unmatched. CDR1 SGHTA and CDR2 FQGTGA come from the germline V gene. The CDR3 coding sequence is TGTGCCAGCAGCTTACTGGGGGAGGGCGAGCAGTTCTTC. Its translation is CASSLLGEGEQFF.

The J gene is TRBJ1-1, the V gene TRBV4-3; tentative D call: TRBD1 (5 bases). Germline assignment: CDR1 LGHNA and CDR2 YSLEER. The CDR3 runs 15 residues. Trimming removed 0 bases from V and 1 base from J, with 9 bases in between. The CDR3 coding sequence is TGCGCCAGCAGCCAAGAGGGGCTAGGGAACACTGAAGCTTTCTTT. Amino acid sequence: CASSQEGLGNTEAFF.

The chain has TRBV27 and TRBJ2-3, with D perhaps matching TRBD1 (5 bases). Trimming cost V 5 bases and J 2 bases, with 14 bases left between them. This CDR3 spans 15 amino acids. CDR1 and CDR2 from the germline V gene are MNHEY and SMNVEV (reference sequence). CDR3 protein: CASSPAWGYTDTQYF. The CDR3 nucleotides read TGTGCCAGCAGTCCGGCGTGGGGCTACACAGATACGCAGTATTTT.

The chain uses TRBV9 and TRBJ1-2; D call uncertain. The germline gives CDR1 SGDLS, CDR2 YYNGEE. V was trimmed by 4 bases and J by 1 base, leaving 14 bases between them. This CDR3 has 15 amino acids. The CDR3 loop reads CASSPTSILNYGYTF. The CDR3, as DNA: TGTGCCAGCAGCCCCACGTCCATCCTTAACTATGGCTACACCTTC.

The chain joins TRBV11-2 to TRBJ2-5, with a weak D call TRBD1 (6 bases). The germline gives CDR1 SGHAT, CDR2 FQNNGV. The CDR3 totals 17 residues. Trimming removed 1 base at V and 1 base at J, with 16 bases between. This CDR3 reads CASSLGSQGTGQETQYF. CDR3 nucleotide sequence: TGTGCCAGCAGCTTAGGATCTCAGGGGACCGGCCAAGAGACCCAGTACTTC.